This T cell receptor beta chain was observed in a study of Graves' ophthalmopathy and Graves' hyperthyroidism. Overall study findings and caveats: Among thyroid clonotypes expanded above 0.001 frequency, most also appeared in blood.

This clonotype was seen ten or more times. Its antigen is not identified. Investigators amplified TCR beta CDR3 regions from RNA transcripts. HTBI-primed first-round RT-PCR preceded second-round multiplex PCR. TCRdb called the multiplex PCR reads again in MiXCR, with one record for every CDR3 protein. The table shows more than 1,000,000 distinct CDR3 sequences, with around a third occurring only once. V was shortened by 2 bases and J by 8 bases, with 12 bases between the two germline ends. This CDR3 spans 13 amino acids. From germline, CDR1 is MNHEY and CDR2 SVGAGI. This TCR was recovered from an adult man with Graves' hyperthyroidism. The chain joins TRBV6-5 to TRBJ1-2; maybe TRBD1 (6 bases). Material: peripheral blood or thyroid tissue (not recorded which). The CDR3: CASSYTGSGGYTF. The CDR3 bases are TGTGCCAGCAGTTACACAGGGAGCGGGGGCTACACCTTC.